This TCR beta chain was sequenced for a study of T-cell memory formation after mild COVID-19. Study outcomes and limitations: Clones that shrank (day 15 to 85) were balanced CD4/CD8, whereas later expanders leaned CD4+.

This clonotype was found a few times. What it binds is unknown. 5'RACE primed at constant segments yielded TCR alpha and TCR beta cDNA libraries bearing sample barcodes and UMIs. One entry per CDR3 protein, called by TCRdb with MiXCR from the 5' RACE reads. The sample contains hundreds of thousands of distinct CDR3 sequences, 20% to 25% of which appear only once. Germline V CDR1 and CDR2: SEHNR, FQNEAQ (reference sequence). V lost 5 bases and J lost 6; bases outside the gene matches: 19. The CDR3 contains 19 residues. The receptor comes from an adult woman who had mild COVID-19 (a few samples of this study predate the infection). Cell type and time point are not known. Sequenced sample: PBMCs or a T cell subset sorted from them (not recorded which). V gene TRBV7-9 combines with J gene TRBJ2-1; TRBD1 agrees at 10 bases. In DNA form, the CDR3 reads TGTGCCAGCAGCAGAGCCGGGCGGCTGGAGGGACAGGGGATCAATGAGCAGTTCTTC. It specifies CASSRAGRLEGQGINEQFF.